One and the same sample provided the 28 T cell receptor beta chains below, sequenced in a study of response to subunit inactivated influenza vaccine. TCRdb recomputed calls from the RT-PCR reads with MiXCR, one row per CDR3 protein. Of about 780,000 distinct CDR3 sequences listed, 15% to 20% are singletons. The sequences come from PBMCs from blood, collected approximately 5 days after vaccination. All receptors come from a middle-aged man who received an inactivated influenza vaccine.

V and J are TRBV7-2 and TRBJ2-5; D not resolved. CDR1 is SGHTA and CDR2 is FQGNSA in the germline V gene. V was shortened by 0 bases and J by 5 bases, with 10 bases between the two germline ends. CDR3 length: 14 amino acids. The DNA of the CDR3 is TGTGCCAGCAGCTTAGCGGCGCCCCCTGAGACCCAGTACTTC. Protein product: CASSLAAPPETQYF.

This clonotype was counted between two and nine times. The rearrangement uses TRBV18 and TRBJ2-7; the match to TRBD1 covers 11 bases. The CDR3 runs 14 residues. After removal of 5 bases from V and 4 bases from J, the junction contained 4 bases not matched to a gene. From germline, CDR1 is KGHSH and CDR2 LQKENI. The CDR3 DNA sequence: TGTGCCAGCTCAATGGACAGGGGGCTTTACGAGCAGTACTTC. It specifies CASSMDRGLYEQYF.

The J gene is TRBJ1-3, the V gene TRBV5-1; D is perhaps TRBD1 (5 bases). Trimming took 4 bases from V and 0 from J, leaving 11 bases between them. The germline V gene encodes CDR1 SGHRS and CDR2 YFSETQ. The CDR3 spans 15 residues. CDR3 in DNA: TGCGCCAGCAGCAGGGACGTCGACTCTGGAAACACCATATATTTT. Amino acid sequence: CASSRDVDSGNTIYF.

The CDR3 reads CASSILTGEVGEQYF. CDR3 sequence (DNA): TGCGCCAGCAGCATACTGACAGGGGAAGTTGGGGAGCAGTACTTC. The V and J genes are TRBV5-1 and TRBJ2-7, with 8 bases matching TRBD1. Germline CDR1 and CDR2: SGHRS and YFSETQ. The CDR3 consists of 15 residues. With V trimmed by 4 bases and J by 7 bases, 13 bases remained unmatched.

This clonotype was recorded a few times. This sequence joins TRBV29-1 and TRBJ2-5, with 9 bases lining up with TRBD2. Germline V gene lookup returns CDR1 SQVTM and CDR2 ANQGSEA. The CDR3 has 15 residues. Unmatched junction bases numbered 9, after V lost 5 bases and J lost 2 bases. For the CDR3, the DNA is TGCAGCGTTCGACCTTTAGCGGGGGTGCAAGAGACCCAGTACTTC. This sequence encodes CSVRPLAGVQETQYF.

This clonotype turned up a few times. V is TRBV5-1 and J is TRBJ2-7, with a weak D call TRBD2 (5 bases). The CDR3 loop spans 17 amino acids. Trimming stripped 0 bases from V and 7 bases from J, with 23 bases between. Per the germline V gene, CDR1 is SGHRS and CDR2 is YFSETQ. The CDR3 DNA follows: TGCGCCAGCAGCTTGGGGAACCTGCCAGGACCGACGGGGGAGCAGTACTTC. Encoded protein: CASSLGNLPGPTGEQYF.

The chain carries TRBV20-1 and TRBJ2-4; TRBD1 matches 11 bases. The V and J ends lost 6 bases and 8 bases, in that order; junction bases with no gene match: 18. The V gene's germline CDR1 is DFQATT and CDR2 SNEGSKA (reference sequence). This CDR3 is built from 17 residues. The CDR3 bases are TGCAGTGCCCCGCCAAGGACAGGGGGCGGCCGGGGGGACATTCAGTACTTC. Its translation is CSAPPRTGGGRGDIQYF.

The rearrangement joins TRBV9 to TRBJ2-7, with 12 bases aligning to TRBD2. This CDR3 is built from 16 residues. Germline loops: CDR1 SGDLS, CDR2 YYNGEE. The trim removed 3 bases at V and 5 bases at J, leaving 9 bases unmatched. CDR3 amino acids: CASSETSGSFVDEQYF. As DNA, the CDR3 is TGTGCCAGCAGCGAGACTAGCGGGAGTTTTGTCGACGAGCAGTACTTC.

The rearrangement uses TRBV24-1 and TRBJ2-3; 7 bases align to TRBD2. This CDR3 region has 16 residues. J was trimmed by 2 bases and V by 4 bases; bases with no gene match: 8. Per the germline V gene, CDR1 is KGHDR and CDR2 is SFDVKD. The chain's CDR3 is CATSEGGPPLTDTQYF. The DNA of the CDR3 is TGTGCCACCAGTGAGGGAGGGCCTCCCCTCACAGATACGCAGTATTTT.

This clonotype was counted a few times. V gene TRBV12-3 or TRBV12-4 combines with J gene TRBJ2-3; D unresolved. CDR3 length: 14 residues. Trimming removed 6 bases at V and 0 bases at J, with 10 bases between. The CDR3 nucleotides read TGTGCCAGCAGCAACCCCCTTAGCACAGATACGCAGTATTTT. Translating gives CASSNPLSTDTQYF.

CDR3 protein: CASSLGTDLTDTQYF. The CDR3 nucleotides read TGTGCCAGCAGCCTCGGGACAGACCTCACAGATACGCAGTATTTT. This chain connects TRBV5-4 to TRBJ2-3, with 7 bases fitting TRBD1. Germline CDR1 is SGHNT and CDR2 is YYREEE (reference sequence). The CDR3 covers 15 residues. Trimming removed 4 bases from V and 2 bases from J; junction bases left unmatched: 7.

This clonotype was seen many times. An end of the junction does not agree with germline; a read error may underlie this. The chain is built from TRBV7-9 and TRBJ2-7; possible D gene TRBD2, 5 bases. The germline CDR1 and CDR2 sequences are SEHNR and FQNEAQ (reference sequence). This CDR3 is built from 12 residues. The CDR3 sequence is CASSPSGYEQYF. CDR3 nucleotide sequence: TGCGCCAGCAGCCCCAGCGGTTACGAGCAGTACTTC. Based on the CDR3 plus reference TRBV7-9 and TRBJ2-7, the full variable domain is DTGVSQNPRHKITKRGQNVTFRCDPISEHNRLYWYRQTLGQGPEFLTYFQNEAQLEKSRLLSDRFSAERPKGSFSTLEIQRTEQGDSAMYLCASSPSGYEQYFGPGTRLTVT.

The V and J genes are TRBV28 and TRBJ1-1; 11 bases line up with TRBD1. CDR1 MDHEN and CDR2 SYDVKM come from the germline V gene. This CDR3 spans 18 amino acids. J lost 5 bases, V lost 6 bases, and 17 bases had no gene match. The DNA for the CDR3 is TGTGCCAGCAGCCCACGGGACAGGGGGATAGTGGCAAGGACTGAAGCTTTCTTT. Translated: CASSPRDRGIVARTEAFF. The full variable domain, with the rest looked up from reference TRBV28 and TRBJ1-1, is DVKVTQSSRYLVKRTGEKVFLECVQDMDHENMFWYRQDPGLGLRLIYFSYDVKMKEKGDIPEGYSVSREKKERFSLILESASTNQTSMYLCASSPRDRGIVARTEAFFGQGTRLTVV.

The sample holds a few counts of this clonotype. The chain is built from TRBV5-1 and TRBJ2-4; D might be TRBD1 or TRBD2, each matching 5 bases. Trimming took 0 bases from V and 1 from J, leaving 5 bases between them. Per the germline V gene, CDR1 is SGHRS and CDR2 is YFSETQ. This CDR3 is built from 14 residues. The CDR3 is CASSLGDAKNIQYF. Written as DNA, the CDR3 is TGCGCCAGCAGCTTGGGGGACGCCAAAAACATTCAGTACTTC.

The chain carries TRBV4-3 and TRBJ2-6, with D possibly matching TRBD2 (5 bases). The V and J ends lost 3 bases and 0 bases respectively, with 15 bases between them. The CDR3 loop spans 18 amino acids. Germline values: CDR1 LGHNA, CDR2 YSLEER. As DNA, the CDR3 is TGCGCCAGCAGCCACGGAGGTTCCCAAACCTCTGGGGCCAACGTCCTGACTTTC. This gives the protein CASSHGGSQTSGANVLTF.

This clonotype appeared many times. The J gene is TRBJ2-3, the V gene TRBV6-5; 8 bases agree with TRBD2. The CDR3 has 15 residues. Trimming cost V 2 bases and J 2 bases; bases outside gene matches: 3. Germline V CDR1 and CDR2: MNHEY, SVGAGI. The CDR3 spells CASSYLSGNTDTQYF. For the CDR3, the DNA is TGTGCCAGCAGTTACCTTAGCGGGAACACAGATACGCAGTATTTT.

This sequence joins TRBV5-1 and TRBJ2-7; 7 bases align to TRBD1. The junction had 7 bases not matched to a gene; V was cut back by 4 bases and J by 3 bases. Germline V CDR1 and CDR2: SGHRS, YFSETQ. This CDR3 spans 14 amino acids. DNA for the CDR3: TGCGCCAGCAGCGCCTCGGGACAGATCTACGAGCAGTACTTC. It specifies CASSASGQIYEQYF.

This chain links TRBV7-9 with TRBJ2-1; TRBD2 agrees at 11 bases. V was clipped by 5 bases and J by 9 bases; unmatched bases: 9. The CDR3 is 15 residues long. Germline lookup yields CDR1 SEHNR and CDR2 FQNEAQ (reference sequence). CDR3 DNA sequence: TGTGCCAGCAGCCTAGATAAGACTAGCGGGGCTGAGCAGTTCTTC. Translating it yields CASSLDKTSGAEQFF.

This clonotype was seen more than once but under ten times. CDR3 in amino acids: CASSRQGITGELFF. The CDR3 region has the DNA TGTGCCAGCAGTCGACAGGGAATCACCGGGGAGCTGTTTTTT. The J gene is TRBJ2-2, the V gene TRBV6-2 or TRBV6-3; 7 positions match TRBD1. V shed 5 bases and J 4 bases; nucleotides not matched to a gene: 4. This CDR3 is 14 amino acids long. Germline CDR1 is MNHEY and CDR2 is SVGEGT.

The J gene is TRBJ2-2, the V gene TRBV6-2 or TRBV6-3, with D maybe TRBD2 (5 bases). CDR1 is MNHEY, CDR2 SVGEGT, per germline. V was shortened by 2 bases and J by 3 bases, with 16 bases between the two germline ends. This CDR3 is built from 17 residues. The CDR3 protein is CASSYHGVGLYTGELFF. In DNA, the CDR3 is TGTGCCAGCAGTTACCACGGCGTAGGACTTTACACCGGGGAGCTGTTTTTT.

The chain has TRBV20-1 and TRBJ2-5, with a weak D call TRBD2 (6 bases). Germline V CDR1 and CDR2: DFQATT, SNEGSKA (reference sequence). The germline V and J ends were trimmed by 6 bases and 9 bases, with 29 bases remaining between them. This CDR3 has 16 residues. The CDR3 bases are TGCAGTGCCCAGCCCCGGGACTGGAGAGCCGGGCGACCCCAGTACTTC. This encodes CSAQPRDWRAGRPQYF.

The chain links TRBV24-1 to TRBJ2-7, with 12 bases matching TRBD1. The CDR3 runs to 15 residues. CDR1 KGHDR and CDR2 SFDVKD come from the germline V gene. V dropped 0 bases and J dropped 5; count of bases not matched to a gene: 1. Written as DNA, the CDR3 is TGTGCCACCAGTGATTTGGGGACAGGGGGCCACGAGCAGTACTTC. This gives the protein CATSDLGTGGHEQYF.

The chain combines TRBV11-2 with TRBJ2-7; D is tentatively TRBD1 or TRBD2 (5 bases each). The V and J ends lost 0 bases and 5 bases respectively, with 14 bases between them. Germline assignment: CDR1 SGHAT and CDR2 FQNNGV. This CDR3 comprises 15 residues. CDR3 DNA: TGTGCCAGCAGCTTAGATCCGGGACCTCTTGACGAGCAGTACTTC. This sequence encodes CASSLDPGPLDEQYF.

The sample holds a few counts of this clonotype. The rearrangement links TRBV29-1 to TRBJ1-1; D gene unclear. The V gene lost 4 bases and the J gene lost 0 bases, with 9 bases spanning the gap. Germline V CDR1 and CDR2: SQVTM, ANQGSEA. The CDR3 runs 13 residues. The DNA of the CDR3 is TGCAGCGTTGGGCCTGGGCTGAACACTGAAGCTTTCTTT. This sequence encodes CSVGPGLNTEAFF.

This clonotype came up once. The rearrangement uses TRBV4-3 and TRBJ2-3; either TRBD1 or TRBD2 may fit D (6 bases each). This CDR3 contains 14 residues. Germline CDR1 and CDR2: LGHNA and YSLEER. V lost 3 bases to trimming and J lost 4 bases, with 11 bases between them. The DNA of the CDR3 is TGCGCCAGCAGCCAGTGGGGGGCGGCAGATACGCAGTATTTT. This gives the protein CASSQWGAADTQYF.

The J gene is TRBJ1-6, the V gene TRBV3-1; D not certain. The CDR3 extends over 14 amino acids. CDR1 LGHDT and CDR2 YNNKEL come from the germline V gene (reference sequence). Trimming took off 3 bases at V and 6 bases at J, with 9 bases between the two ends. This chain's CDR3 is CASSQAAANSPLHF. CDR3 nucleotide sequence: TGTGCCAGCAGCCAGGCAGCCGCTAATTCACCCCTCCACTTT.

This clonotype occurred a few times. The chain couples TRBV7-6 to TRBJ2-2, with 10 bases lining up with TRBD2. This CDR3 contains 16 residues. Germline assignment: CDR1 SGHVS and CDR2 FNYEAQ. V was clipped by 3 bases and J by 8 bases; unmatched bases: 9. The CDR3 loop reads CASSLTPGLALGELFF. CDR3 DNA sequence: TGTGCCAGCAGCTTGACACCGGGACTAGCGTTAGGGGAGCTGTTTTTT.

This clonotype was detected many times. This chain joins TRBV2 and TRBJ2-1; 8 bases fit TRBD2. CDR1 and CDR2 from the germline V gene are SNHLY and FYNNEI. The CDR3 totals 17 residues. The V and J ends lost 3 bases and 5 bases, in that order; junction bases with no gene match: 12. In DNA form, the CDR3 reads TGTGCCAGCAGTGATTTCGGGGTAGCGGGACTAGACAATGAGCAGTTCTTC. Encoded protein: CASSDFGVAGLDNEQFF. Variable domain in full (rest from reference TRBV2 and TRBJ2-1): EPEVTQTPSHQVTQMGQEVILRCVPISNHLYFYWYRQILGQKVEFLVSFYNNEISEKSEIFDDQFSVERPDGSNFTLKIRSTKLEDSAMYFCASSDFGVAGLDNEQFFGPGTRLTVL.